A few counts support the clone carrying this T cell receptor (beta chain). CDR1 and CDR2 from the germline V gene are MGHRA and YSYEKL. Trimming cost V 4 bases and J 2 bases; bases outside gene matches: 11. This CDR3 contains 16 residues. The data stem from a study of blood T cell repertoires in COVID-19. Across the study: T cells, B-cell-depleted T cells, or PBMCs supplied cDNA or gDNA.

In the original workflow: It was from reference gene primer amplification that nucleated cell counts were estimated. Libraries were prepared by immunoSEQ multiplex PCR; TCRdb keeps only in-frame clonotypes and omits some of them. V, J and clone size are those of that table, while D and trimming were read from the DNA. Among around 260,000 clones listed, roughly 80% were seen once. The sequence was obtained from a man between 60 and 75 years old who had recovered from COVID-19. The chain links TRBV4-1 to TRBJ2-7; 7 bases align to TRBD1. Sequencing was carried out using peripheral blood. The CDR3 is CASSRTFGTDAYEQYF. The CDR3 region has the DNA TGCGCCAGCAGCCGAACTTTCGGGACAGACGCCTACGAGCAGTACTTC.